This entry is about one T cell receptor (beta chain). As processed by the authors: For nucleated cells, counts were estimated from reference gene primer amplification. Measured with immunoSEQ multiplex PCR; TCRdb has only the in-frame clones, and not every one. The V and J calls and the clone size are those of that table, but D and trimming were determined from the DNA. The table shows about 290,000 clones, with roughly 86% occurring only once. Seattle-derived patients entered the study during active infection and were followed longitudinally. The data belong to a study of blood T cell repertoires in COVID-19. The wider study: Whether acute or convalescent, the COVID-19 samples came from the United States, Italy and Spain. Sample material is recorded as cDNA or gDNA derived from T cells, B-cell-depleted T cells, or PBMCs.

This CDR3 comprises 15 residues. V was clipped by 4 bases and J by 0 bases; unmatched bases: 5. Germline V gene lookup returns CDR1 MNHEY and CDR2 SVGAGI. The chain links TRBV6-5 to TRBJ2-7; 8 nucleotides line up with TRBD2. The sample consisted of peripheral blood. This clonotype originated in a woman in her thirties with COVID-19, enrolled during active disease. The CDR3 sequence: CASSSSGTSSYEQYF. CDR3 nucleotides: TGTGCCAGCAGTTCTTCCGGGACTAGCTCCTACGAGCAGTACTTC.